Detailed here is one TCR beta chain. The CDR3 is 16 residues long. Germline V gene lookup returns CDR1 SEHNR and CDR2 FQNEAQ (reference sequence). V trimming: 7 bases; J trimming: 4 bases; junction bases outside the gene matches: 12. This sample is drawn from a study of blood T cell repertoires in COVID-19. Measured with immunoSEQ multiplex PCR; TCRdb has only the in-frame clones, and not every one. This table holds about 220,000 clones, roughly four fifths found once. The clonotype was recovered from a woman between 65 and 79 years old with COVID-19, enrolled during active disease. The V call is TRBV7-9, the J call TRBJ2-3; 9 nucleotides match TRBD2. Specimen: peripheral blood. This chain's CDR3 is CASTLRAGGEADTQYF. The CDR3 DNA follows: TGTGCCAGCACCCTGCGGGCGGGGGGGGAGGCAGATACGCAGTATTTT.